This T cell receptor (beta chain) is drawn from a study of shared clonotypes between healthy human individuals. On the study more broadly: A donor's plate count was three for CD4 naive and three for CD4 memory; CD8 naive had two and CD8 memory one.

Study-level points and caveats: Memory subsets generally showed smaller estimated richness than naive subsets did.

As processed by the authors: Junction-only sequences without quality scores came from ImmunoSEQ, so filtering differed. Only in-frame clones appear in the TCRdb table, and some are missing; sequencing was by immunoSEQ multiplex PCR. V and J calls and clone size are those listed in that table; D and trimming were worked out from the DNA. The sample shows some 2,500,000 clones, about 90% of them seen only once. Concerning this clone itself: Antigen: not known.

The CDR3 is made up of 15 amino acids. Trimming stripped 6 bases from V and 1 base from J, with 13 bases between. CDR1 is SGHAT, CDR2 FQNNGV, per germline. Researchers partitioned CD4+ cells into CD45RA+ naive and CD45RA-negative memory subsets. The chain joins TRBV11-2 to TRBJ1-5; no clear D gene. Sequencing used naive CD4+ T cells from PBMCs. Subset specified: CD45RA+ positively selected. The TCR sequence derives from a man younger than 35 in good health. Some clones in this sample may be carry-over from other donors' samples. The CDR3 DNA is TGTGCCAGCAGTTCTACGTACGGGAGCAATCAGCCCCAGCATTTT. This codes for CASSSTYGSNQPQHF. The whole variable domain, filled in from reference TRBV11-2 and TRBJ1-5, reads EAGVAQSPRYKIIEKRQSVAFWCNPISGHATLYWYQQILGQGPKLLIQFQNNGVVDDSQLPKDRFSAERLKGVDSTLKIQPAKLEDSAVYLCASSSTYGSNQPQHFGDGTRLSIL.